These 12 T cell receptor beta chains originate from one sample sequenced in a study of neurological immune-mediated disorders. MiXCR was run by TCRdb on the 5' RACE reads, yielding one entry per CDR3 protein. The sample has approximately 46,000 distinct CDR3 sequences, 10% seen once; the top ten hold about 5%. Specimen: PBMCs. The receptor set was obtained from a man aged 70-80 years with HTLV-1-associated myelopathy (HAM/TSP).

This clonotype was seen many times. The chain has TRBV7-9 and TRBJ2-6; 7 bases line up with TRBD1. V shed 5 bases, J shed 2 bases, and the junction held 6 bases outside the gene matches. CDR1 is SEHNR and CDR2 is FQNEAQ in the germline V gene (reference sequence). The CDR3 spans 16 residues. This chain's CDR3 is CASSQQGGAGANVLTF. CDR3 nucleotide sequence: TGTGCCAGCAGCCAACAAGGGGGCGCTGGGGCCAACGTCCTGACTTTC.

This clonotype was seen repeatedly, ten times or more. The chain employs TRBV19 and TRBJ2-7; no firm D call. Germline V CDR1 and CDR2: LNHDA, SQIVND (reference sequence). The CDR3 spans 14 residues. Trimming removed 3 bases at V and 7 bases at J, with 16 bases between. CDR3 in DNA: TGTGCCAGTAGTATGATTGCAGGTGGGAAGGAGCAGTACTTC. Residues: CASSMIAGGKEQYF.

As concerns this clonotype: Possible read error: a much larger clone is one base away. The V and J genes are TRBV3-1 and TRBJ1-2, with TRBD1 as a possible D gene (6 bases). V was shortened by 4 bases and J by 4 bases, with 10 bases between the two germline ends. Germline V gene data show CDR1 as LGHDT and CDR2 as YNNKEL (reference sequence). This CDR3 is built from 13 residues. DNA of the CDR3: TGTGCCAGCAGCCCGGGACACCGCTATGGCTACACCTTC. Translation: CASSPGHRYGYTF. Complete variable domain (other parts from reference TRBV3-1 and TRBJ1-2): DTAVSQTPKYLVTQMGNDKSIKCEQNLGHDTMYWYKQDSKKFLKIMFSYNNKELIINETVPNRFSPKSPDKAHLNLHINSLELGDSAVYFCASSPGHRYGYTFGSGTRLTVV.

This clonotype came up once. The rearrangement links TRBV18 to TRBJ2-1; unclear D gene. Germline loops: CDR1 KGHSH, CDR2 LQKENI. The CDR3 is 14 amino acids. Trimming stripped 2 bases from V and 2 bases from J, with 7 bases between. This CDR3 is CASSPGSAYNEQFF. The CDR3 DNA sequence: TGTGCCAGCTCACCAGGCAGTGCCTACAATGAGCAGTTCTTC. The full variable domain, with the rest looked up from reference TRBV18 and TRBJ2-1, is NAGVMQNPRHLVRRRGQEARLRCSPMKGHSHVYWYRQLPEEGLKFMVYLQKENIIDESGMPKERFSAEFPKEGPSILRIQQVVRGDSAAYFCASSPGSAYNEQFFGPGTRLTVL.

This clonotype is medium-sized (0.01 to 0.1%) within its sample. J is TRBJ1-5 and V is TRBV6-2 or TRBV6-3, with TRBD1 matching over 8 bases. V was pared by 8 bases and J by 1 base, with 7 bases of the junction left unmatched. Germline V gene sequence: CDR1 MNHEY, CDR2 SVGEGT. The CDR3 is 15 residues long. The CDR3 region has the DNA TGTGCCAGCGACAGGGGTACTTCAAGCAATCAGCCCCAGCATTTT. Translating it yields CASDRGTSSNQPQHF.

Only a few counts were recorded for this clonotype. This rearrangement joins TRBV6-5 to TRBJ2-5; 13 bases align to TRBD2. The germline gives CDR1 MNHEY, CDR2 SVGAGI. The CDR3 covers 17 residues. The J segment lost 5 bases and the V segment lost 5 bases, leaving 11 bases of the junction unmatched. CDR3 in amino acids: CASSPGLAGPQGETQYF. The CDR3 DNA reads as TGTGCCAGCAGTCCGGGACTAGCGGGACCACAGGGGGAGACCCAGTACTTC.

This clonotype was counted at least ten times. The chain links TRBV28 to TRBJ2-3, with TRBD2 identical over 9 bases. The germline V gene encodes CDR1 MDHEN and CDR2 SYDVKM. The J segment lost 4 bases and the V segment lost 3 bases, leaving 5 bases of the junction unmatched. This CDR3 is built from 15 residues. The DNA of the CDR3 is TGTGCCAGCAGTTTTCCCCGACTAGCGGCAGATACGCAGTATTTT. It yields the protein CASSFPRLAADTQYF.

This clonotype has at least ten counts. The chain links TRBV19 to TRBJ1-1; D is ambiguous. The CDR3 consists of 13 residues. CDR1 and CDR2 from the germline V gene are LNHDA and SQIVND (reference sequence). Trimming pared 5 bases from V and 3 bases from J, leaving 10 bases between. CDR3 in amino acids: CASSPQTYTEAFF. As DNA, the CDR3 is TGTGCCAGTAGTCCCCAAACTTACACTGAAGCTTTCTTT.

Regarding this clonotype: A much larger clone is a single base away; this may be a read error. The CDR3 sequence: CTSSLNRGDEQFF. For the CDR3, the DNA is TGTACCAGCAGCTTAAACAGGGGCGATGAGCAGTTCTTC. J is TRBJ2-1 and V is TRBV7-3; TRBD1 agrees at 7 bases. CDR1 SGHTA and CDR2 FQGTGA come from the germline V gene. The CDR3 sequence is 13 residues long.

This clonotype was counted ten times or more. V is TRBV7-9 and J is TRBJ2-2; no clear D gene. Trimming cost V 6 bases and J 4 bases, with 12 bases left between them. Germline values: CDR1 SEHNR, CDR2 FQNEAQ (reference sequence). The CDR3 totals 14 residues. The CDR3 nucleotides are TGTGCCAGCAGAAACCCCCGCGGCACCGGGGAGCTGTTTTTT. Translated: CASRNPRGTGELFF. Full variable domain (missing parts from reference TRBV7-9 and TRBJ2-2): DTGVSQNPRHKITKRGQNVTFRCDPISEHNRLYWYRQTLGQGPEFLTYFQNEAQLEKSRLLSDRFSAERPKGSFSTLEIQRTEQGDSAMYLCASRNPRGTGELFFGEGSRLTVL.

This clonotype has a handful of counts. V usage is TRBV20-1 and J usage is TRBJ2-7; maybe TRBD2 (6 bases). CDR3 size: 14 residues. CDR1 and CDR2 from the germline V gene are DFQATT and SNEGSKA (reference sequence). V lost 3 bases and J lost 0, with 12 bases in between. CDR3 nucleotide sequence: TGCAGTGCTAGCGGGACTTCGAGCTCCTACGAGCAGTACTTC. Its translation is CSASGTSSSYEQYF.

This clonotype was seen ten or more times. This chain links TRBV20-1 with TRBJ1-2; TRBD1 might be the D (6 bases). Germline V gene lookup returns CDR1 DFQATT and CDR2 SNEGSKA (reference sequence). The CDR3 loop spans 12 amino acids. Trimming removed 3 bases at V and 10 bases at J, with 15 bases between. CDR3 amino acids: CSARGQGNDYTF. The DNA of the CDR3 is TGCAGTGCTAGGGGGCAGGGGAATGACTACACCTTC.